The rows below give T cell receptor beta chains drawn from one sample of a study of cytomegalovirus exposure and HLA in healthy donors. Sequencing used immunoSEQ multiplex PCR; TCRdb keeps in-frame clones, though not all of them. The sample has around 190,000 clones, 65% to 80% seen once. The source material was PBMCs. The receptors shown here come from a woman aged 30 to 39 in good health and CMV-seropositive. Both conserved end residues are part of each CDR3. The D gene is left open where the match is weak. Some rows mark clone size as missing; the rest say once, few, many or name a class of expanded clone.

D gene,V gene,clone size,J gene,CDR3 protein,CDR3 DNA
TRBD2,TRBV14,-,TRBJ2-3,CASSQPSGGVDTQYF,TGTGCCAGCAGCCAACCTAGCGGGGGGGTAGATACGCAGTATTTT
-,TRBV11-3,-,TRBJ2-1,CASSPRGDPYNEQFF,TGTGCCAGCAGCCCCAGGGGGGACCCGTACAATGAGCAGTTCTTC
TRBD2,TRBV30,-,TRBJ2-3,CAWSASGRISDTQYF,TGTGCCTGGAGTGCTAGCGGGAGGATAAGCGATACGCAGTATTTT
TRBD1,TRBV29-1,few,TRBJ1-2,CSVFSGTATYGYTF,TGCAGCGTATTCTCCGGGACAGCTACCTATGGCTACACCTTC
-,TRBV2,-,TRBJ1-5,CASREWTEGNQPQHF,TGTGCCAGCAGGGAATGGACAGAAGGCAATCAGCCCCAGCATTTT
TRBD2,TRBV5-6,few,TRBJ2-5,CASSLASGSRETQYF,TGTGCCAGCAGCTTGGCCAGCGGGAGCCGAGAGACCCAGTACTTC
-,TRBV5-5,-,TRBJ1-1,CASSLAVLAFF,TGTGCCAGCAGCTTGGCCGTTCTTGCTTTCTTT
TRBD1,TRBV30,few,TRBJ2-7,CASWTGESYEQYF,TGTGCCTCGTGGACAGGGGAGTCCTACGAGCAGTACTTC
TRBD2,TRBV4-3,-,TRBJ2-7,CASSQVRDGRNEQYF,TGCGCCAGCAGCCAAGTCCGCGACGGGAGGAACGAGCAGTACTTC
TRBD1,TRBV7-6,-,TRBJ1-1,CASSSIPTGGDEAFF,TGTGCCAGCAGCTCCATTCCGACAGGGGGCGACGAAGCTTTCTTT
TRBD1,TRBV5-8,-,TRBJ1-1,CASSLGGTGLTEAFF,TGTGCCAGCAGCTTGGGGGGGACAGGGCTCACTGAAGCTTTCTTT